This T cell receptor beta chain originates from a study of molecular identifiers for immune sequencing clone quantification. TCRdb itself ran the PCR reads through MiXCR, one entry per CDR3 protein. The data contain around 320,000 distinct CDR3 sequences, roughly a quarter of them singletons. V was shortened by 0 bases and J by 1 base, with 12 bases between the two germline ends. The CDR3 is made up of 16 amino acids. This clonotype occurred a few times. The genes are TRBV12-3 or TRBV12-4 and TRBJ1-2; D gene uncertain. This TCR was recovered from a human donor in good health. Some libraries in this study had Jurkat cell RNA spiked in. Source material: naive CD8+ T cells from blood, with Jurkat cell RNA spiked in. Subset given: FACS-sorted CD8+CD4-CCR7+CD45RA+ naive T cells. In DNA, the CDR3 is TGTGCCAGCAGTTTAGCGCGATTAGGCAGTAACTATGGCTACACCTTC. Its protein is CASSLARLGSNYGYTF.